The subject of this entry is one T cell receptor (beta chain). There are 15 residues in the CDR3. Germline CDR1 is SGHRS and CDR2 is YFSETQ. The V gene lost 1 base and the J gene lost 0 bases, with 10 bases spanning the gap. Clinical histories supplied by participants themselves formed the basis of cohort assignment. Methods used by the authors: Reference gene primers were amplified, and this amplification served to estimate nucleated cell counts. Sequencing used immunoSEQ multiplex PCR; TCRdb keeps in-frame clones, though not all of them. V, J and clone size reflect that table, while D and trimming were determined from the DNA. Here the sample spans 200,000 to 300,000 clones, approximately 86% being singletons. The data belong to a study of blood T cell repertoires in COVID-19.

Sequencing used PBMCs or T cells enriched from blood (not recorded which). The sequence was collected from a woman between 40 and 50 years old with acute COVID-19. The chain recombines TRBV5-1 with TRBJ1-2; a weak D match, TRBD1 (6 bases). This CDR3 reads CASSLTGLANYGYTF. CDR3 coding DNA: TGCGCCAGCAGCTTGACAGGGCTAGCTAACTATGGCTACACCTTC.